The T cell receptor beta chain under discussion was sequenced for a study of cytomegalovirus exposure and HLA in healthy donors. Points on this clone: Its antigen remains unknown.

Vbeta (60) and Jbeta (13) primers were used in the PCR. Profiled with immunoSEQ multiplex PCR; TCRdb holds only in-frame clones, not every one. The sample contains about 190,000 clones, around 87% of which appear only once. There are 14 residues in the CDR3. After removal of 1 base from V and 9 bases from J, the junction contained 8 bases not matched to a gene. Germline CDR1 is MNHEY and CDR2 is SMNVEV (reference sequence). The study, taken as a whole, reports: An observed cluster of highly shared sequence variants was recorded as a likely sequencing artifact. Reports indicate that TCR beta sequences accurately predicted the HLA-A and HLA-B alleles of most subjects.

This chain connects TRBV27 to TRBJ2-5; 7 nucleotides align to TRBD2. This receptor was obtained from a man aged 25 to 40 in good health and CMV-seronegative. Sample: PBMCs. In nucleotides, the CDR3 is TGTGCCAGCAGTTTATTGTATGGGGGGGAGGCCCAGTACTTC. Protein sequence: CASSLLYGGEAQYF.